This T cell receptor (beta chain) was observed in a study of T-cell reconstitution after alpha-beta-depleted transplantation in children. This sample's TCRbeta library carried unique molecular identifier barcodes. A single record per CDR3 protein comes from TCRdb applying MiXCR to the PCR reads. This sample has approximately 88,000 distinct CDR3 sequences, with 10% to 15% found just once. This CDR3 contains 15 residues. Germline CDR1 SGHTA, CDR2 FQGNSA. This clonotype occurred once. This may arise from a read error, as a much more abundant clone is one base away. This TCR came from a human donor who donated a stem cell graft to a child with inherited bone marrow failure. The sequences come from PBMCs from the stem cell graft donor, collected from the stem cell graft. The rearrangement uses TRBV7-2 and TRBJ2-5; D may match TRBD1 or TRBD2 (6 bases each). CDR3 amino acids: CASSPRTGREETQNF. CDR3 nucleotides: TGTGCCAGCAGCCCCCGTACAGGGCGGGAAGAGACCCAGAACTTC.